One TCR beta chain is described in this entry. Source study methods: The assay estimated nucleated cells by amplifying reference gene primers. The table came from immunoSEQ multiplex PCR; TCRdb's copy has only in-frame clones and leaves some out. The DNA was the basis for D and trimming; V, J and clone size are from that table. The table includes 450,000 or so clones, over 75% detected once. The sample is drawn from a study of blood T cell repertoires in COVID-19. The V gene lost 3 bases and the J gene lost 5 bases, with 9 bases spanning the gap. CDR1 is SGHTA, CDR2 FQGNSA, per germline. This CDR3 contains 13 residues.

The sample consisted of peripheral blood. The gene calls are TRBV7-2 and TRBJ2-3; no firm D call. This TCR came from a woman aged 40-49 years with COVID-19, enrolled during active disease. The CDR3 region has the DNA TGTGCCAGCAGCTTGGTCCACTTAGATACGCAGTATTTT. Translation: CASSLVHLDTQYF.